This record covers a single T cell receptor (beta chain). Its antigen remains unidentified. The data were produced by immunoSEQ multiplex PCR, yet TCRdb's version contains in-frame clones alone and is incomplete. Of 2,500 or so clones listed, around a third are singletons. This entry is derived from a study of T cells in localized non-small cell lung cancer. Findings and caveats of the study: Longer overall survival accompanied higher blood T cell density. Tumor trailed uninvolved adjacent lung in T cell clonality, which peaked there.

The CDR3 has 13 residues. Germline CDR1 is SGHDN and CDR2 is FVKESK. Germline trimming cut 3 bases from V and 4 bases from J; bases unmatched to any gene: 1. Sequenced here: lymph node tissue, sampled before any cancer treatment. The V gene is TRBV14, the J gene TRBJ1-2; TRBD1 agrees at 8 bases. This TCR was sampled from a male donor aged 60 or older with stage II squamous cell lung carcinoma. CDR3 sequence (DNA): TGTGCCAGCAGCCAGACAGGGGCCTATGGCTACACCTTC. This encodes CASSQTGAYGYTF.